The rows below give T cell receptor beta chains drawn from one sample of a study of cytomegalovirus exposure and HLA in healthy donors. The protocol was immunoSEQ multiplex PCR, while the TCRdb copy is restricted to in-frame clones and leaves out a portion. This repertoire shows some 130,000 clones, 80% found once; its top ten account for around 2.5%. Sequencing input: PBMCs. The receptor source for this set is a young man in good health and CMV-seronegative. Both conserved end residues are part of each CDR3. D genes are given only for firm matches. Size is omitted from some rows. Given values are once, few, many or a class for expanded clones.

>TRBJ2-1|.|TRBV19|.
TGTGCCAGTAGTATCTTGGGGAGCCGATTCTACAATGAGCAGTTCTTC
CASSILGSRFYNEQFF
>TRBJ2-2|.|TRBV2|.
TGTGCCAGCAGTGATGACAAGATTATTACCGGGGAGCTGTTTTTT
CASSDDKIITGELFF
>TRBJ2-7|.|TRBV6-5|.
TGTGCCAGCAGTCCGACAGCAGATTACGAGCAGTACTTC
CASSPTADYEQYF
>TRBJ2-3|.|TRBV4-3|.
TGCGCCAGCAGCCAAGATGACAGAAGAGATACGCAGTATTTT
CASSQDDRRDTQYF
>TRBJ2-7|.|TRBV27|TRBD1
TGTGCCAGCAGCCCCGGACAGGGGGCCCCCGAGCAGTACTTC
CASSPGQGAPEQYF
>TRBJ2-2|.|TRBV7-2|TRBD1
TGTGCCAGCAGCTCGGACAGGGGGCTTATTAACGGGGAGCTGTTTTTT
CASSSDRGLINGELFF
>TRBJ2-2|.|TRBV10-3|.
TGTGCCATCAGTGCCGCAGGATACACCGGGGAGCTGTTTTTT
CAISAAGYTGELFF
>TRBJ2-7|.|TRBV30|TRBD1
TGTGCCTGGAGTGTTAACAGGGGCCACTGGGGGCAGTACTTC
CAWSVNRGHWGQYF
>TRBJ1-5|.|TRBV10-3|.
TGTGCCATCAGTGAGAATACGGGGGGAAATCAGCCCCAGCATTTT
CAISENTGGNQPQHF
>TRBJ2-1|.|TRBV7-9|TRBD2
TGTGCCAGCAGCTTAGTTCGGCGGGAGGGCCGGAATGAGCAGTTCTTC
CASSLVRREGRNEQFF
>TRBJ2-7|.|TRBV18|.
TGTGCCAGCTCACCGCGGGACGGAGGCAACTACGAGCAGTACTTC
CASSPRDGGNYEQYF
>TRBJ2-3|once|TRBV29-1|TRBD2
TGCAGCGTCGTAGGGACTAGCGGTGTTAGCACAGATACGCAGTATTTT
CSVVGTSGVSTDTQYF
>TRBJ2-3|few|TRBV30|TRBD2
TGTGCCTGGGGACTAGCGGGAGTCACGATATTGGATACGCAGTATTTT
CAWGLAGVTILDTQYF
>TRBJ1-5|.|TRBV30|.
TGTGCCTGGAGTGTACGGGGGGGTTATCAGCCCCAGCATTTT
CAWSVRGGYQPQHF
>TRBJ2-7|.|TRBV2|TRBD2
TGTGCCAGCGAAACCGGGACTAGCTACGAGCAGTACTTC
CASETGTSYEQYF
>TRBJ1-4|.|TRBV18|.
TGTGCCAGCTCACCTGGTGTGAACGGTAATGAAAAACTGTTTTTT
CASSPGVNGNEKLFF
>TRBJ1-1|.|TRBV29-1|TRBD1
TGCAGCGTTGATCCTGACAGGGTAAATAATGGGAACACTGAAGCTTTCTTT
CSVDPDRVNNGNTEAFF
>TRBJ2-7|.|TRBV5-6|.
TGTGCCAGCAGCTTGGTCAGGCCCCACGAGCAGTACTTC
CASSLVRPHEQYF
>TRBJ2-7|.|TRBV19|TRBD1
TGTGCCAGTAGTATCGTGGGACAGGGCTTGGAGCAGTACTTC
CASSIVGQGLEQYF
>TRBJ2-7|.|TRBV13|TRBD2
TGTGCCAGCAGCAGCGCGGGGGAGATGGCCGAGCAGTACTTC
CASSSAGEMAEQYF
>TRBJ1-2|once|TRBV28|.
TGTGCCAGCAGTAACACACTGACTGGCGGATATGGCTACACCTTC
CASSNTLTGGYGYTF
>TRBJ2-3|.|TRBV7-6|.
TGTGCCAGCAGCTTACAGGTTGCAGATACGCAGTATTTT
CASSLQVADTQYF
>TRBJ1-4|.|TRBV7-9|TRBD1
TGTGCCAGCAGCCCCGGACAGGGACCCGAAAAACTGTTTTTT
CASSPGQGPEKLFF
>TRBJ1-2|.|TRBV27|.
TGTGCCAGCAGGGGGACAATCCCGAACTATGGCTACACCTTC
CASRGTIPNYGYTF
>TRBJ2-7|.|TRBV7-9|TRBD1
TGTGCCAGCAGCCAAGGTCGGCGGGACAGGGCTTACGAGCAGTACTTC
CASSQGRRDRAYEQYF
>TRBJ2-3|.|TRBV7-6|.
TGTGCCAGCAGCCCAGAGGACAATACGCAGTATTTT
CASSPEDNTQYF
>TRBJ2-3|.|TRBV19|TRBD1
TGTGCCAGTAGTAGACAGGGGGCTATGGGGACAGATACGCAGTATTTT
CASSRQGAMGTDTQYF